A single sample gave rise to the 10 T cell receptor beta chains below, sequenced in a study of CD8+ T cells in alopecia areata. Reverse transcribed after extraction, RNA yielded cDNA as the sequencing template. Sequencing used immunoSEQ multiplex PCR; TCRdb keeps in-frame clones, though not all of them. The sample has 150,000 or so clones, 50% to 65% seen once. The sample comprised CD4+ T cells sorted from blood. These TCRs come from a human donor in good health.

This clone was seen more than once but under ten times. V gene TRBV20-1 combines with J gene TRBJ2-2, with D hard to call. In germline, CDR1 is DFQATT, CDR2 SNEGSKA (reference sequence). Trimming pared 5 bases from V and 1 base from J, leaving 2 bases between. CDR3 size: 11 residues. The CDR3 region is CSAENTGELFF. For the CDR3, the DNA is TGCAGTGCTGAGAACACCGGGGAGCTGTTTTTT.

The genes are TRBV10-2 and TRBJ2-2, with D perhaps TRBD1 (6 bases). Deletions cut 5 bases from V and 4 bases from J, with 8 bases between. Germline-derived CDR1 and CDR2 are WSHSY and SAAADI. This CDR3 is built from 13 residues. In nucleotides, the CDR3 is TGCGCCAGCAGTTCCAGGGGCACCGGGGAGCTGTTTTTT. Amino acids: CASSSRGTGELFF.

In DNA, the CDR3 is TGTGCCTGGAGACCGGGACAGGGGGTTCACTATGGCTACACCTTC. Its translation: CAWRPGQGVHYGYTF. The gene calls are TRBV30 and TRBJ1-2; 11 bases agree with TRBD1. CDR1 and CDR2 from the germline V gene are GTSNPN and SVGIG (reference sequence). The CDR3 has 15 amino acids. V was pared by 3 bases and J by 3 bases, with 6 bases of the junction left unmatched.

This clone was recorded a few times. CDR3 in DNA: TGTGCCAGCAGCTTAGGGGTCGGGCCGTCGGGGCCGCAGTTCTTC. Protein product: CASSLGVGPSGPQFF. J is TRBJ2-1 and V is TRBV7-8; D may match TRBD1 or TRBD2 (5 bases each). The germline CDR1 and CDR2 sequences are SGHVS and FQNEAQ. V was pared by 1 base and J by 12 bases, with 19 bases between. The CDR3 sequence is 15 residues long.

The chain combines TRBV9 with TRBJ1-1; D gene unclear. Trimming took off 2 bases at V and 3 bases at J, with 11 bases between the two ends. Germline V gives CDR1 SGDLS, CDR2 YYNGEE. The CDR3 length is 14 residues. The DNA of the CDR3 is TGTGCCAGCAGCGTCTCCCCTGGGGACACTGAAGCTTTCTTT. It encodes CASSVSPGDTEAFF.

The chain couples TRBV11-2 to TRBJ2-4; a weak D match, TRBD2 (6 bases). V lost 5 bases, J lost 5 bases, and 13 bases lay in between. The CDR3 runs 14 residues. CDR1 and CDR2 (germline): SGHAT, FQNNGV. DNA for the CDR3: TGTGCCAGCAGCCCGAGGAGCGGGCAAAACATTCAGTACTTC. Its protein product is CASSPRSGQNIQYF. Together with reference TRBV11-2 and TRBJ2-4, the CDR3 gives the full variable domain: EAGVAQSPRYKIIEKRQSVAFWCNPISGHATLYWYQQILGQGPKLLIQFQNNGVVDDSQLPKDRFSAERLKGVDSTLKIQPAKLEDSAVYLCASSPRSGQNIQYFGAGTRLSVL.

The CDR3 nucleotides are TGCGCCAGCAGCTCGAAAACTAGCGGGAGTTGGTATACGCAGTATTTT. Its translation is CASSSKTSGSWYTQYF. The chain is built from TRBV5-1 and TRBJ2-3, with 11 positions matching TRBD2. There are 16 residues in the CDR3. V gave up 3 bases and J gave up 7 bases; unmatched junction bases: 10. Germline V lookup: CDR1 SGHRS, CDR2 YFSETQ.

The V and J genes are TRBV20-1 and TRBJ2-7; D is unresolved. The length of the CDR3 is 11 residues. V was cut by 6 bases and J by 3 bases, with 9 bases left in between. Germline V CDR1 and CDR2: DFQATT, SNEGSKA (reference sequence). The CDR3 loop is CSAYKGYEQYF. In nucleotides, the CDR3 is TGCAGTGCCTATAAGGGCTACGAGCAGTACTTC.

The V and J genes are TRBV4-1 and TRBJ1-4, with D unresolved. Germline CDR1 reads MGHRA; CDR2 reads YSYEKL. This CDR3 contains 15 residues. V lost 6 bases, J lost 0 bases, and 11 bases lay in between. The CDR3 sequence is CASSPGLATNEKLFF. CDR3 nucleotide sequence: TGCGCCAGCAGTCCCGGACTTGCAACTAATGAAAAACTGTTTTTT.

The chain links TRBV29-1 to TRBJ2-7, with no clear D. The CDR3 has 13 amino acids. V lost 5 bases and J 6 bases, leaving 17 bases between the germline ends. Germline V CDR1 and CDR2: SQVTM, ANQGSEA. Written as DNA, the CDR3 is TGCAGCGTTTACCTTCACACCCTTCGCGAGCAGTACTTC. Amino acids: CSVYLHTLREQYF.